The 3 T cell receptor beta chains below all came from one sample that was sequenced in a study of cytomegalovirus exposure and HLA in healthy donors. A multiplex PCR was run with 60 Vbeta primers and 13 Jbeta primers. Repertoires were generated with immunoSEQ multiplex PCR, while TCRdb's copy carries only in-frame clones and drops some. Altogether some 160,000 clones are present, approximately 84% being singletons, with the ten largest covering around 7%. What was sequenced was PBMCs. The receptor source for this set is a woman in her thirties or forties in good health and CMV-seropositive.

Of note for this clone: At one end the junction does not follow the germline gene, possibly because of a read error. CDR3 sequence reads: CASSYRGGELFF. The CDR3 region has the DNA TGTGCCAGCAGTTACAGGGGGGGGGAACTGTTTTTT. The chain uses TRBV6-5 and TRBJ2-2, with D possibly matching TRBD2 (7 bases). This CDR3 spans 12 amino acids. Germline CDR1 reads MNHEY; CDR2 reads SVGAGI.

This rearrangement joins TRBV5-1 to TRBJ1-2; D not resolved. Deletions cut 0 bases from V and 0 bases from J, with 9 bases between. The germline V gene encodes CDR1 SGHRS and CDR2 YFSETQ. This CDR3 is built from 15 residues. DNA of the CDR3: TGCGCCAGCAGCTTGGGCAAAGCAACTAACTATGGCTACACCTTC. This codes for CASSLGKATNYGYTF. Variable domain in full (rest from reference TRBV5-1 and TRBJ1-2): KAGVTQTPRYLIKTRGQQVTLSCSPISGHRSVSWYQQTPGQGLQFLFEYFSETQRNKGNFPGRFSGRQFSNSRSEMNVSTLELGDSALYLCASSLGKATNYGYTFGSGTRLTVV.

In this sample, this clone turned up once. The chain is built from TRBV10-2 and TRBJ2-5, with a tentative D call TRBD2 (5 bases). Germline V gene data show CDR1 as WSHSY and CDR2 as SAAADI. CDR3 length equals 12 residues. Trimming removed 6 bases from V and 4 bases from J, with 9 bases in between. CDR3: CASSASRETQYF. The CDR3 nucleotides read TGCGCCAGCAGCGCTAGCCGAGAGACCCAGTACTTC.